One and the same sample provided the 21 T cell receptor beta chains below, sequenced in a study of shared clonotypes between healthy human individuals. Sequencing used immunoSEQ multiplex PCR; TCRdb keeps in-frame clones, though not all of them. This sample has 2,100,000 or so clones, with almost 96% found just once. The sample comprised naive CD4+ T cells sorted from blood. This sample's subset: CD45RA+ positively selected. The source of these receptors is a young man in good health.

Written as DNA, the CDR3 is TGTGCCAGCAGCCCCGCCCGGACTCGATCTATAATGTCTTCCGGGGAGCTGTTTTTT. It encodes CASSPARTRSIMSSGELFF. V is TRBV9 and J is TRBJ2-2, with a weak D call TRBD2 (5 bases). From germline, CDR1 is SGDLS and CDR2 YYNGEE. CDR3 size: 19 residues. V gave up 4 bases and J gave up 6 bases, with 28 bases separating them.

As for this clone: The same CDR3 can be traced to other DNA sequences in this sample. The chain couples TRBV6-4 to TRBJ2-2, with a possible D match to TRBD2 (6 bases). Germline-derived CDR1 and CDR2 are MRHNA and SNTAGT. Trimming removed 6 bases from V and 0 bases from J, with 8 bases in between. This CDR3 contains 14 residues. CDR3: CASRLASNTGELFF. The CDR3, as DNA: TGTGCCAGCAGACTAGCCTCGAACACCGGGGAGCTGTTTTTT.

The V and J genes are TRBV5-1 and TRBJ2-1; 7 bases agree with TRBD2. V lost 4 bases and J lost 0; bases outside the gene matches: 4. Germline loops: CDR1 SGHRS, CDR2 YFSETQ. The CDR3 totals 15 residues. The CDR3 sequence: CASSGASGSYNEQFF. CDR3 in DNA: TGCGCCAGCAGCGGCGCTAGCGGCTCCTACAATGAGCAGTTCTTC. The whole variable domain, filled in from reference TRBV5-1 and TRBJ2-1, reads KAGVTQTPRYLIKTRGQQVTLSCSPISGHRSVSWYQQTPGQGLQFLFEYFSETQRNKGNFPGRFSGRQFSNSRSEMNVSTLELGDSALYLCASSGASGSYNEQFFGPGTRLTVL.

This chain joins TRBV10-3 and TRBJ2-3; tentatively, D is TRBD2 (6 bases). There are 14 residues in the CDR3. V lost 3 bases and J 5 bases, leaving 12 bases between the germline ends. Per germline, CDR1 ENHRY and CDR2 SYGVKD. CDR3 residues: CAISDVPGGDTQYF. The CDR3 DNA follows: TGTGCCATCAGTGATGTCCCCGGGGGAGATACGCAGTATTTT.

This clone was seen just once. The chain couples TRBV5-1 to TRBJ2-1, with D uncertain. This CDR3 comprises 12 residues. Deletions cut 2 bases from V and 7 bases from J, with 7 bases between. The germline V gene encodes CDR1 SGHRS and CDR2 YFSETQ. Here the CDR3 DNA reads TGCGCCAGCAGCTTCGACTTTAATGAGCAGTTCTTC. Amino acid sequence: CASSFDFNEQFF.

The chain links TRBV7-2 to TRBJ2-7, with D perhaps matching TRBD1 or TRBD2 (5 bases each). Trimming stripped 0 bases from V and 3 bases from J, with 9 bases between. Germline V gene sequence: CDR1 SGHTA, CDR2 FQGNSA. CDR3 length: 14 amino acids. DNA of the CDR3: TGTGCCAGCAGCTTAGCGGGACGGCACTACGAGCAGTACTTC. It translates to CASSLAGRHYEQYF.

V usage is TRBV7-8 and J usage is TRBJ1-6, with 7 nucleotides matching TRBD1. CDR1 SGHVS and CDR2 FQNEAQ come from the germline V gene. CDR3 length: 16 residues. V shed 4 bases, J shed 4 bases, and the junction held 7 bases outside the gene matches. The CDR3 nucleotides are TGTGCCAGCAGCTACCAGGACAGGCCGTATAATTCACCCCTCCACTTT. Protein: CASSYQDRPYNSPLHF.

The chain employs TRBV11-1 and TRBJ2-5, with TRBD2 as a possible D gene (5 bases). The CDR3 length is 16 residues. In germline, CDR1 is SGHAT, CDR2 FQDESV (reference sequence). The germline V and J ends were trimmed by 3 bases and 2 bases, with 16 bases remaining between them. The CDR3 sequence: CASSFRSGLLQETQYF. The CDR3 bases are TGTGCCAGCAGCTTTCGGTCAGGACTCTTACAAGAGACCCAGTACTTC.

The genes are TRBV15 and TRBJ2-7; 8 nucleotides align to TRBD2. CDR1 is LNHNV, CDR2 YYDKDF, per germline (reference sequence). The CDR3 spans 15 residues. The V gene end was trimmed by 3 bases and the J gene end by 2 bases; junction bases not matched to a gene: 6. The CDR3 spells CATSSDPGLAYEQYF. The CDR3 bases are TGTGCCACCAGCAGCGATCCGGGACTAGCCTACGAGCAGTACTTC.

The chain couples TRBV5-1 to TRBJ1-2, with 7 bases aligning to TRBD1. The junction had 1 base not matched to a gene; V was cut back by 2 bases and J by 6 bases. The germline V gene has CDR1 SGHRS and CDR2 YFSETQ. The CDR3 loop spans 12 amino acids. The CDR3 protein is CASSFTGDGYTF. The CDR3 DNA follows: TGCGCCAGCAGCTTCACAGGGGATGGCTACACCTTC.

A note on this clone: The same CDR3 arises from other DNA sequences in this sample as well. The chain combines TRBV4-1 with TRBJ2-3; D gene unclear. Trimming left V 1 base short and J 2 bases short, with 7 bases between. The germline gives CDR1 MGHRA, CDR2 YSYEKL. This CDR3 spans 14 amino acids. The CDR3 loop reads CASSQGGNTDTQYF. The CDR3 DNA sequence: TGCGCCAGCAGCCAAGGTGGGAACACAGATACGCAGTATTTT.

The chain has TRBV7-8 and TRBJ1-4; 10 nucleotides match TRBD1. This CDR3 has 14 amino acids. With V trimmed by 4 bases and J by 8 bases, 4 bases remained unmatched. Germline CDR1 SGHVS, CDR2 FQNEAQ. CDR3 coding DNA: TGTGCCAGCAGCTCCCGGGACAGGGGCGAAAAACTGTTTTTT. Its translation is CASSSRDRGEKLFF.

A note on this clone: The junction departs from the called germline gene at one end, perhaps through a read error. V and J are TRBV5-1 and TRBJ2-5, with D perhaps TRBD1 (7 bases). Germline CDR1 and CDR2: SGHRS and YFSETQ. The CDR3 length is 23 residues. The CDR3 bases are TGCGCCAGCAGGTTGGGAAGTTGGCTGGCGGGGTTGGGTACCGGGACAGAACAAGAGACCCAGTACTTC. It specifies CASRLGSWLAGLGTGTEQETQYF.

With regard to this clone: The sample carries other DNA sequences with the same CDR3. The chain carries TRBV18 and TRBJ1-2; no definite D call. Germline V gene data show CDR1 as KGHSH and CDR2 as LQKENI. The CDR3 totals 13 residues. V was shortened by 2 bases and J by 2 bases, with 6 bases between the two germline ends. The CDR3 here is CASSPGQNYGYTF. CDR3 DNA: TGTGCCAGCTCACCAGGGCAGAACTATGGCTACACCTTC.

Regarding this clone: Distinct nucleotide sequences in the sample also encode this CDR3. The V gene is TRBV30, the J gene TRBJ2-6; no definite D call. Germline V gene lookup returns CDR1 GTSNPN and CDR2 SVGIG (reference sequence). The germline V and J ends were trimmed by 3 bases and 0 bases, with 3 bases remaining between them. The CDR3 has 13 amino acids. CDR3 residues: CAWRVSGANVLTF. In DNA form, the CDR3 reads TGTGCCTGGAGGGTCTCTGGGGCCAACGTCCTGACTTTC.

Of note for this clone: Within the sample, other DNA sequences also encode this same CDR3. The chain has TRBV27 and TRBJ1-2, with TRBD1 as a possible D gene (6 bases). The CDR3 has 14 amino acids. CDR1 is MNHEY and CDR2 is SMNVEV in the germline V gene (reference sequence). V was pared by 2 bases and J by 1 base, with 8 bases between. The CDR3 DNA follows: TGTGCCAGCAGTTTAAGAGGGGGTAACTATGGCTACACCTTC. It codes for CASSLRGGNYGYTF.

The J gene is TRBJ1-6, the V gene TRBV2; D call uncertain. In germline, CDR1 is SNHLY, CDR2 FYNNEI. The CDR3 is made up of 12 amino acids. V lost 8 bases and J 13 bases, leaving 15 bases between the germline ends. In DNA form, the CDR3 reads TGTGCCAGCGGACCCTTGAGCTTCCCCCTCCACTTT. This sequence encodes CASGPLSFPLHF.

The gene calls are TRBV28 and TRBJ1-1; a weak D match, TRBD1 (6 bases). Trimming cost V 8 bases and J 6 bases, with 13 bases left between them. CDR3 length equals 12 residues. Germline CDR1 MDHEN, CDR2 SYDVKM. CDR3 amino acids: CASVFPGAEAFF. For the CDR3, the DNA is TGTGCCAGCGTATTCCCAGGGGCTGAAGCTTTCTTT.

The chain is built from TRBV5-1 and TRBJ2-1; 10 bases line up with TRBD1. After removal of 8 bases from V and 5 bases from J, the junction contained 7 bases not matched to a gene. This CDR3 contains 14 residues. Germline-derived CDR1 and CDR2 are SGHRS and YFSETQ. CDR3 loop: CASRGQGSNNEQFF. The CDR3 DNA sequence: TGCGCCAGTAGGGGACAGGGGTCAAACAATGAGCAGTTCTTC.

The rearrangement joins TRBV6-6 to TRBJ1-2; the D gene is possibly TRBD1 (6 bases). With 11 bases removed from V and 4 bases from J, the gap between germline ends came to 20 bases. CDR1 and CDR2 (germline): MNHNY, SVGAGI (reference sequence). CDR3 length: 14 amino acids. For the CDR3, the DNA is TGTGCCTCTTCCGAGTTCCAGGGGAGCTATGGCTACACCTTC. Its protein is CASSEFQGSYGYTF.

This clone was recorded once. The J gene is TRBJ2-5, the V gene TRBV23-1, with 10 bases fitting TRBD1. TRBV23-1 is an ORF for which the function is uncertain. This CDR3 is 15 amino acids long. Trimming took 7 bases from V and 5 from J; bases not matched to a gene: 10. The CDR3 spells CASTEDRGRGETQYF. For the CDR3, the DNA is TGCGCCAGCACCGAAGACAGGGGGCGCGGGGAGACCCAGTACTTC.